What follows are 18 T cell receptor beta chains derived from one specimen sequenced in a study of shared clonotypes between healthy human individuals. TCRdb's copy holds only in-frame clones and misses some; the assay was immunoSEQ multiplex PCR. The repertoire has 2 million to 3 million clones, roughly 93% of them found once; the top ten carry approximately 0.37%. The sequenced material came from naive CD4+ T cells from PBMCs. Specified subset: CD45RA+ positively selected. The receptor source for this set is a man younger than 30 in good health. Some clones in this sample may be carry-over from other donors' samples.

The V and J genes are TRBV15 and TRBJ2-1; either TRBD1 or TRBD2 may supply D (5 bases each). CDR3 size: 14 residues. V gave up 1 base and J gave up 9 bases, with 13 bases separating them. CDR1 and CDR2 from the germline V gene are LNHNV and YYDKDF (reference sequence). CDR3: CATSRGGGGGEQFF. CDR3 DNA sequence: TGTGCCACCAGCAGAGGGGGCGGAGGCGGTGAGCAGTTCTTC.

This clone turned up a few times. This chain joins TRBV10-1 and TRBJ1-4; possibly TRBD1 for D (5 bases). The CDR3 extends over 13 amino acids. V lost 6 bases and J lost 8, with 13 bases in between. CDR1 and CDR2 from the germline V gene are WNHNN and SYGVQD (reference sequence). The DNA of the CDR3 is TGCGCCAGCAGCGAGACCGGGGGGGAAAAACTGTTTTTT. Residues: CASSETGGEKLFF.

The gene calls are TRBV6-1 and TRBJ2-2, with D possibly matching TRBD2 (5 bases). Germline V gene lookup returns CDR1 MNHNS and CDR2 SASEGT. The V gene lost 2 bases and the J gene lost 3 bases, with 7 bases spanning the gap. The CDR3 is made up of 14 amino acids. CDR3 in DNA: TGTGCCAGCAGTGAACAGCGGTACACCGGGGAGCTGTTTTTT. Its translation is CASSEQRYTGELFF.

On this clone itself: This sample includes further DNA sequences coding for the same CDR3. The CDR3, as DNA: TGTGCCAGCAGTTACTCGAGGGGGGGCTACACCTTC. As protein: CASSYSRGGYTF. V gene TRBV6-5 combines with J gene TRBJ1-2, with D perhaps TRBD1 (6 bases). The CDR3 length is 12 residues. V shed 0 bases and J shed 8 bases, with 7 bases lying between them. CDR1 is MNHEY and CDR2 is SVGAGI in the germline V gene.

The chain couples TRBV2 to TRBJ2-7, with 9 bases that match TRBD2. This CDR3 is 14 amino acids long. The J segment lost 2 bases and the V segment lost 7 bases, leaving 6 bases of the junction unmatched. Looked up from germline, CDR1 is SNHLY and CDR2 is FYNNEI. CDR3 in amino acids: CASKAASGTYEQYF. Written as DNA, the CDR3 is TGTGCCAGCAAGGCGGCTAGCGGGACCTACGAGCAGTACTTC.

V usage is TRBV9 and J usage is TRBJ2-3; a possible D gene is TRBD2 (6 bases). The germline gives CDR1 SGDLS, CDR2 YYNGEE. This CDR3 has 15 amino acids. V lost 4 bases and J lost 1, with 13 bases in between. Here the CDR3 reads CASSLSSGRTDTQYF. The CDR3, as DNA: TGTGCCAGCAGCCTCAGTAGCGGCCGCACAGATACGCAGTATTTT.

The genes are TRBV9 and TRBJ1-3; D remains ambiguous. CDR1 and CDR2 from the germline V gene are SGDLS and YYNGEE. This CDR3 contains 12 residues. The ends were cut back, 0 bases at V and 11 bases at J, with 9 bases in the middle. The CDR3 nucleotides read TGTGCCAGCAGCGTAGCCGAGGGTCCCATATATTTT. Translated, it gives CASSVAEGPIYF.

The V call is TRBV28, the J call TRBJ2-5; tentatively, D is TRBD1 (5 bases). CDR3 length: 9 residues. Trimming left V 10 bases short and J 6 bases short, with 6 bases between. Germline lookup yields CDR1 MDHEN and CDR2 SYDVKM. The CDR3 loop reads CATGKTQYF. DNA of the CDR3: TGTGCCACAGGGAAGACCCAGTACTTC.

The chain joins TRBV6-5 to TRBJ2-7, with TRBD1 identical over 8 bases. This CDR3 is built from 16 residues. The V gene's germline CDR1 is MNHEY and CDR2 SVGAGI. Trimming removed 2 bases from V and 4 bases from J; junction bases left unmatched: 10. The CDR3 reads CASSYRGRGLMYEQYF. CDR3 coding DNA: TGTGCCAGCAGTTACCGCGGCAGGGGGCTCATGTACGAGCAGTACTTC.

This clone occurred once. This chain joins TRBV11-2 and TRBJ1-2; D is perhaps TRBD1 (5 bases). With 1 base removed from V and 7 bases from J, the gap between germline ends came to 13 bases. CDR1 and CDR2 (germline): SGHAT, FQNNGV. This CDR3 has 14 residues. Written as DNA, the CDR3 is TGTGCCAGCAGCTTAGGCAGGGCCATGGGTGGCTACACCTTC. Protein: CASSLGRAMGGYTF.

The gene calls are TRBV28 and TRBJ2-4; maybe TRBD2 (6 bases). The length of the CDR3 is 13 residues. Trimming took 2 bases from V and 9 from J, leaving 11 bases between them. Germline-derived CDR1 and CDR2 are MDHEN and SYDVKM. As DNA, the CDR3 is TGTGCCAGCAGTTTACCGCGGGGCGTCATTCAGTACTTC. This translates into CASSLPRGVIQYF.

The genes are TRBV5-1 and TRBJ1-1, with D perhaps matching TRBD1 (5 bases). Per germline, CDR1 SGHRS and CDR2 YFSETQ. The CDR3 contains 16 residues. V was cut by 4 bases and J by 3 bases, with 19 bases left in between. The CDR3 sequence: CASSRPPPAGDTEAFF. The CDR3 coding sequence is TGCGCCAGCAGCCGCCCCCCGCCTGCGGGGGACACTGAAGCTTTCTTT.

On this clone itself: Within the sample, other DNA sequences also encode this same CDR3. The rearrangement uses TRBV5-1 and TRBJ2-5; D gene uncertain. The CDR3 runs to 12 residues. Germline V gene sequence: CDR1 SGHRS, CDR2 YFSETQ. With 1 base removed from V and 4 bases from J, the gap between germline ends came to 5 bases. CDR3 bases: TGCGCCAGCAGCTTGCGTGGAGAGACCCAGTACTTC. Protein: CASSLRGETQYF.

This clone has only one observation. The rearrangement joins TRBV6-5 to TRBJ1-6; TRBD1 matches at 10 bases. Germline lookup yields CDR1 MNHEY and CDR2 SVGAGI. J gave up 5 bases and V 6 bases, and 4 bases lay outside the gene matches. The CDR3 covers 15 residues. The CDR3 reads CASRRQGAHNSPLHF. The CDR3 DNA reads as TGTGCCAGCAGACGACAGGGGGCCCATAATTCACCCCTCCACTTT.

The chain combines TRBV6-5 with TRBJ2-7; no reliable D call. There are 12 residues in the CDR3. Germline loops: CDR1 MNHEY, CDR2 SVGAGI. V lost 5 bases and J lost 6, with 11 bases in between. This CDR3 reads CASSGPLSEQYF. The CDR3 coding sequence is TGTGCCAGCAGTGGCCCCCTGAGCGAGCAGTACTTC.

The genes are TRBV7-2 and TRBJ1-2, with no clear D. CDR3 length equals 11 residues. Deletions cut 4 bases from V and 8 bases from J, with 8 bases between. Germline CDR1 is SGHTA and CDR2 is FQGNSA. The CDR3: CASSSSWGYTF. CDR3 sequence (DNA): TGTGCCAGCAGCTCCTCTTGGGGCTACACCTTC.

The chain uses TRBV5-1 and TRBJ2-1, with 12 nucleotides matching TRBD2. V lost 4 bases to trimming and J lost 0 bases; unmatched junction nucleotides: 8. This CDR3 is 18 amino acids long. CDR1 and CDR2 (germline): SGHRS, YFSETQ. CDR3 loop: CASSQRLAGVGSYNEQFF. The DNA for the CDR3 is TGCGCCAGCAGCCAGCGACTAGCGGGAGTGGGCTCCTACAATGAGCAGTTCTTC.

The V gene is TRBV28, the J gene TRBJ2-6, with TRBD1 identical over 9 bases. Losses at the gene ends were 6 bases for V and 4 bases for J; bases not matched to a gene: 10. Germline V gene data show CDR1 as MDHEN and CDR2 as SYDVKM. The CDR3 contains 17 residues. DNA of the CDR3: TGTGCCAGCAGACGAACACAGGGGGCAAGAGGGGCCAACGTCCTGACTTTC. Translated: CASRRTQGARGANVLTF. Drawing the rest from reference TRBV28 and TRBJ2-6, the complete variable domain is DVKVTQSSRYLVKRTGEKVFLECVQDMDHENMFWYRQDPGLGLRLIYFSYDVKMKEKGDIPEGYSVSREKKERFSLILESASTNQTSMYLCASRRTQGARGANVLTFGAGSRLTVL.